This TCR beta chain was sequenced in a study of cytomegalovirus exposure and HLA in healthy donors. The PCR contained 60 Vbeta and 13 Jbeta primers. In the authors' workflow: As a later analysis found, there were tens of millions of unique TCR beta chains, of which some 10 million were shared. Produced via immunoSEQ multiplex PCR; TCRdb's table is partial and in-frame only. The DNA gave D and trimming, while V, J and clone size come from that table. The table has 220,000 or so clones, approximately 78% seen once. After removal of 8 bases from V and 2 bases from J, the junction contained 5 bases not matched to a gene. The CDR3 is made up of 14 amino acids. Germline lookup yields CDR1 SNHLY and CDR2 FYNNEI.

The chain is built from TRBV2 and TRBJ1-5; 8 bases align to TRBD1. The sequence came from a woman aged 40 to 50 in good health and CMV-seronegative. Sequencing input: PBMCs. The CDR3 loop reads CASADRGRNQPQHF. In nucleotides, the CDR3 is TGTGCCAGCGCCGACAGGGGTCGCAATCAGCCCCAGCATTTT.